This T cell receptor beta chain was identified in a study of spatial heterogeneity in lung cancer. Study-level background: The correlation between TCR transcript counts in tumor regions and a T cell module score from matched bulk RNA-seq was strong. Study-wide points: Within tumors, counts of expanded alpha and beta TCRs tracked tumor mutation counts.

This clonotype appeared a few times. Its antigen is unidentified. This beta chain slipped into a library made for alpha chains as a stray read, so its size is not meaningful. Time point here: sample taken at primary tumor resection. TCRdb fed the 5' RACE reads into MiXCR, producing one record per CDR3 protein. This table holds around 18,000 distinct CDR3 sequences, around 6.4% found once. Trimming stripped 2 bases from V and 4 bases from J, with 15 bases between. The CDR3 runs to 15 residues. Germline lookup yields CDR1 SGHVS and CDR2 FQNEAQ. The chain carries TRBV7-8 and TRBJ2-7; D unresolved. The sequenced sample was lung tumor tissue, obtained at surgery. The receptor was derived from a female donor with early-stage non-small cell lung cancer. The CDR3 DNA is TGTGCCAGCAGCTTATCCGGTGGGCCAAATTACGAGCAGTACTTC. As protein: CASSLSGGPNYEQYF.